This paragraph covers one T cell receptor beta chain sequence. A single count supports this clone. Its specific antigen is unknown. Base-call qualities are not available, and no considerably larger clone is one nucleotide away. TCR beta chains were amplified from genomic DNA using the immunoSEQ hsTCRB kit. Sequencing of TCR beta libraries was performed on an Illumina MiSeq instrument by the immunoSEQ service. Concerning the study's data processing: The immunoSEQ Analyzer was used to analyze the repertoire data. TCRdb obtained this table from immuneACCESS and retained in-frame rearrangements with V and J assigned. These tables miss some clones; where compared with another copy, unresolved V genes account for less than half of the shortfall, and the remainder is unexplained. The V and J calls and clone size come from that table; D and trimming were worked out from the DNA. This sample comprises more than 65,000 clones, about nine tenths of them detected only once. The ten largest make up 4.9% of the sample.

V and J are truncated by 5 bases and 8 bases respectively, leaving an intervening sequence of 16 bases. The germline V gene sets CDR1 to SGHTS and CDR2 to YDEGEE. Counted from cysteine to phenylalanine, this CDR3 has 13 amino acids. The CDR3 DNA has 39 bases and is translated from base 1. Vitiligo counted as stable when lesions had not changed during the previous 6 months. To count as stable, patients also needed to show no confetti depigmentation, which is a clinical sign of active vitiligo. Patients who had been treated within the previous three months were excluded. PBMCs were isolated from heparinized blood by Ficoll density gradient centrifugation and were subsequently flash-frozen. The data derive from a study of resident and recirculating memory T cells in vitiligo (dated by TCRdb to 2016 to 2018). Turning to the overall study: For TCR beta sequencing, each of 3 stable vitiligo patients provided PBMCs and epidermis from shave biopsies taken at two lesional sites and two nonlesional sites. Samples were homogenized without cell sorting just before genomic DNA extraction with the Qiagen DNeasy Blood & Tissue Kit. Human TCR beta sequencing was used to test whether specific clones in lesional vitiligo skin differed from clones in nonlesional skin and blood.

The study at large found these results: Future mechanistic studies are needed so that the relative contributions of the lesion-infiltrating T cell clones and of human Trm versus Tcm pools can be evaluated. Even within a single patient, overlap and correlation analysis found no significant repertoire overlap between any biopsies apart from each lesion compared with itself. Because TCR sequences were not shared across biopsy sites or across patients, the findings suggest that different lesions are infiltrated by different T cell clones, a pattern described as private specificity. No single dominant TCR clone was found, and clonality differed from one vitiligo lesion to another.

This TCR came from a male donor with vitiligo. Input material: blood. The chain is encoded by TRBV5-8 joined to TRBJ1-2; no D segment can be confidently identified. Here is the DNA: TGTGCCAGCAGTCGGGGAGTTCTACGAGGCTACACCTTC. Its translation reads: CASSRGVLRGYTF.